This TCR beta chain was identified during a study of control samples from healthy donors and cancer patients. Clones were sequenced by immunoSEQ multiplex PCR, and TCRdb holds only the in-frame ones, with some missing. The profile shows about 82,000 clones, 85% to 95% of them singletons. Germline values: CDR1 KGHSY, CDR2 FQNENV. The V end was cut by 0 bases, the J end by 10 bases, with 19 bases between. This CDR3 is built from 17 residues. Input material: blood. The sequence was collected from a woman aged 18-29 years in good health. The chain couples TRBV16 to TRBJ1-6; D unresolved. The CDR3 spells CASSQSMVASSSSPLHF. Written as DNA, the CDR3 is TGTGCCAGCAGCCAATCAATGGTTGCTAGCTCTAGCTCACCCCTCCACTTT.